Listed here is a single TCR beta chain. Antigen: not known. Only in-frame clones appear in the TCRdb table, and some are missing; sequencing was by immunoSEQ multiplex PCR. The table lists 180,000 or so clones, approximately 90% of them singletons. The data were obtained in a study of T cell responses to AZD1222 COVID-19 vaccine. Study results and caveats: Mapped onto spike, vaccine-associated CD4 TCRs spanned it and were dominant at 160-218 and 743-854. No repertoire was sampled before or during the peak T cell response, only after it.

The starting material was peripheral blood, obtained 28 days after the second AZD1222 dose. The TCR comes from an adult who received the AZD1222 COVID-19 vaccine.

As DNA, the CDR3 is TGTGCCAGTAGTATAGAGAGGTCGGGACAGGGGTCGAGGAATGAGCAGTTCTTC. Its protein is CASSIERSGQGSRNEQFF. V usage is TRBV19 and J usage is TRBJ2-1, with 10 bases that match TRBD1. The germline gives CDR1 LNHDA, CDR2 SQIVND (reference sequence). CDR3 length: 18 amino acids. The V and J ends lost 0 bases and 7 bases, in that order; junction bases with no gene match: 12. Variable domain in full (rest from reference TRBV19 and TRBJ2-1): DGGITQSPKYLFRKEGQNVTLSCEQNLNHDAMYWYRQDPGQGLRLIYYSQIVNDFQKGDIAEGYSVSREKKESFPLTVTSAQKNPTAFYLCASSIERSGQGSRNEQFFGPGTRLTVL.